A single sample is the source of the 20 T cell receptor beta chains below, sequenced in a study of blood T cell repertoires in COVID-19. The data were produced by immunoSEQ multiplex PCR, yet TCRdb's version contains in-frame clones alone and is incomplete. The top ten clones hold 1% to 1.5% of a sample with 84,000 or so clones, roughly four fifths of them seen once. Sequencing used peripheral blood. The source is a woman at least 80 years old with acute or convalescent COVID-19.

The chain combines TRBV29-1 with TRBJ2-2, with D possibly TRBD2 on 6 matching bases. CDR3 length: 14 residues. The germline gives CDR1 SQVTM, CDR2 ANQGSEA. The V end was cut by 8 bases, the J end by 0 bases, with 13 bases between. CDR3 sequence: CSTGDSTNTGELFF. The DNA of the CDR3 is TGCAGCACTGGGGACTCTACGAACACCGGGGAGCTGTTTTTT.

In this sample, this clone turned up once. V is TRBV5-4 and J is TRBJ2-7; TRBD1 matches 11 bases. The CDR3 contains 15 residues. J lost 5 bases, V lost 4 bases, and 8 bases had no gene match. Per germline, CDR1 SGHNT and CDR2 YYREEE (reference sequence). The CDR3 coding sequence is TGTGCCAGCAGCAGGGACAGGGGGTTGTCCCACGAGCAGTACTTC. As protein: CASSRDRGLSHEQYF.

This chain joins TRBV11-2 and TRBJ2-5; 14 nucleotides agree with TRBD2. Trimming removed 5 bases from V and 5 bases from J; junction bases left unmatched: 16. The CDR3 spans 19 residues. Germline V gene sequence: CDR1 SGHAT, CDR2 FQNNGV. CDR3 sequence (DNA): TGTGCCAGCAGCCCTAGGGGAACCGGGACTAGCGGGAGTTCTGAGACCCAGTACTTC. It is translated as CASSPRGTGTSGSSETQYF.

The V and J genes are TRBV19 and TRBJ1-1; unclear D gene. Germline V lookup: CDR1 LNHDA, CDR2 SQIVND (reference sequence). This CDR3 contains 13 residues. With 11 bases removed from V and 0 bases from J, the gap between germline ends came to 13 bases. In DNA, the CDR3 is TGTGCCTCAAAGTTCGAGCTGAACACTGAAGCTTTCTTT. Translation: CASKFELNTEAFF.

This clone occurred once. V and J are TRBV5-6 and TRBJ1-1, with 8 nucleotides matching TRBD1. CDR3 length: 15 residues. CDR1 is SGHDT and CDR2 is YYEEEE in the germline V gene. The V segment lost 2 bases and the J segment 4 bases; nucleotides outside the gene matches: 7. The CDR3 DNA follows: TGTGCCAGCAGCTTCACTCGACAGGGGTTCACTGAAGCTTTCTTT. Translated, it gives CASSFTRQGFTEAFF.

This clone was counted a few times. The chain employs TRBV6-5 and TRBJ2-7, with D possibly TRBD2 on 5 matching bases. CDR1 and CDR2 from the germline V gene are MNHEY and SVGAGI. Trimming removed 6 bases from V and 2 bases from J, with 8 bases in between. The CDR3 loop spans 12 amino acids. The CDR3 region has the DNA TGTGCCAGCAGCTCCGGGGCCTACGAGCAGTACTTC. Protein sequence: CASSSGAYEQYF.

The chain links TRBV7-9 to TRBJ2-1, with TRBD2 as a possible D gene (6 bases). The V end was cut by 0 bases, the J end by 9 bases, with 9 bases between. CDR1 SEHNR and CDR2 FQNEAQ come from the germline V gene (reference sequence). This CDR3 has 13 amino acids. Written as DNA, the CDR3 is TGTGCCAGCAGCTTAGCGGGGGGAGGTGAGCAGTTCTTC. This sequence encodes CASSLAGGGEQFF.

The chain links TRBV3-1 (or the pseudogene TRBV3-2) to TRBJ1-5; TRBD1 is a possible D gene (5 bases). The CDR3 has 14 amino acids. V was shortened by 3 bases and J by 4 bases, with 10 bases between the two germline ends. Germline V lookup: CDR1 LGHDT, CDR2 YNNKEL (reference sequence). CDR3 nucleotide sequence: TGTGCCAGCAGCCACTCGACAGTAAATCAGCCCCAGCATTTT. This gives the protein CASSHSTVNQPQHF.

V and J are TRBV7-2 and TRBJ2-3; no reliable D call. The CDR3 spans 12 residues. CDR1 is SGHTA and CDR2 is FQGNSA in the germline V gene. The ends were cut back, 5 bases at V and 0 bases at J, with 3 bases in the middle. CDR3: CASSPSTDTQYF. The CDR3 DNA reads TGTGCCAGCAGCCCGAGCACAGATACGCAGTATTTT.

This clone came up once. The genes are TRBV19 and TRBJ2-5, with D possibly being TRBD2 (6 bases). CDR1 is LNHDA and CDR2 is SQIVND in the germline V gene (reference sequence). The CDR3 is 15 amino acids. V was clipped by 7 bases and J by 5 bases, with 20 bases between them. CDR3 sequence (DNA): TGTGCCAGTACGCCGGACCGTCCCGGAGGGGAGACCCAGTACTTC. Translation gives CASTPDRPGGETQYF.

CDR3 residues: CASSLYQQGGGQPQHF. The DNA of the CDR3 is TGTGCCAGCTCACTATACCAACAGGGCGGAGGTCAGCCCCAGCATTTT. The chain has TRBV18 and TRBJ1-5, with a possible D match to TRBD1 (6 bases). The CDR3 sequence is 16 residues long. Trimming left V 4 bases short and J 6 bases short, with 19 bases between. CDR1 is KGHSH, CDR2 LQKENI, per germline.

This clone occurred a few times. This chain joins TRBV27 and TRBJ2-7; 9 bases are shared with TRBD1. CDR3 length equals 15 residues. From germline, CDR1 is MNHEY and CDR2 SMNVEV (reference sequence). V lost 4 bases, J lost 5 bases, and 9 bases stayed unmatched. The chain's CDR3 is CASSSPGTGPNEQYF. The CDR3 bases are TGTGCCAGCAGTTCCCCCGGGACAGGGCCCAACGAGCAGTACTTC.

The chain uses TRBV12-3 or TRBV12-4 and TRBJ1-5, with D unclear. Trimming removed 3 bases at V and 6 bases at J, with 9 bases between. The CDR3 runs 13 residues. The CDR3 DNA sequence: TGTGCCAGCAGTTTGGAGGTAATTCAGCCCCAGCATTTT. Translated: CASSLEVIQPQHF.

The chain recombines TRBV11-2 with TRBJ2-1; TRBD1 aligns across 10 bases. V was clipped by 4 bases and J by 14 bases; unmatched bases: 8. Germline CDR1 reads SGHAT; CDR2 reads FQNNGV. The CDR3 runs 13 residues. CDR3 amino acids: CASSSNAGTGEFF. CDR3 nucleotide sequence: TGTGCCAGCAGCTCTAACGCCGGGACAGGGGAGTTCTTC.

This chain uses TRBV7-3 with TRBJ2-5, with a weak D call TRBD2 (6 bases). CDR1 and CDR2 from the germline V gene are SGHTA and FQGTGA. The germline V and J ends were trimmed by 1 base and 4 bases, with 19 bases remaining between them. The CDR3 contains 17 residues. CDR3 coding DNA: TGTGCCAGCAGCTTAATCGGAGGGACTGTCCGGGGAGAGACCCAGTACTTC. Translating it yields CASSLIGGTVRGETQYF.

The chain links TRBV11-1 to TRBJ2-7, with 7 bases aligning to TRBD1. The CDR3 extends over 15 amino acids. J was trimmed by 4 bases and V by 3 bases; bases with no gene match: 9. Germline-derived CDR1 and CDR2 are SGHAT and FQDESV (reference sequence). This CDR3 reads CASSLGRQGDYEQYF. The CDR3 coding sequence is TGTGCCAGCAGCTTGGGTAGACAGGGAGATTACGAGCAGTACTTC.

V and J are TRBV6-1 and TRBJ2-7, with TRBD2 identical over 14 bases. Trimming took 4 bases from V and 3 from J; bases not matched to a gene: 5. CDR3 length: 16 amino acids. Germline CDR1 MNHNS, CDR2 SASEGT. The CDR3 coding sequence is TGTGCCAGCAGTGGGGGACTAGCGGGAGCCGTCTACGAGCAGTACTTC. This encodes CASSGGLAGAVYEQYF.

This clone was observed once. The chain links TRBV10-3 to TRBJ2-6, with TRBD2 identical over 7 bases. This CDR3 contains 16 residues. Looked up from germline, CDR1 is ENHRY and CDR2 is SYGVKD. V dropped 5 bases and J dropped 2; count of bases not matched to a gene: 6. DNA for the CDR3: TGTGCCATCAGTCGAGGACGGGGGGCTGGGGCCAACGTCCTGACTTTC. As protein: CAISRGRGAGANVLTF.

The chain couples TRBV6-5 to TRBJ1-2, with D possibly being TRBD1 (5 bases). CDR1 and CDR2 from the germline V gene are MNHEY and SVGAGI. CDR3 length: 13 amino acids. The V end was cut by 4 bases, the J end by 6 bases, with 12 bases between. The DNA of the CDR3 is TGTGCCAGCAGTTGGGGTGGGGCCGATGGCTACACCTTC. Translation gives CASSWGGADGYTF.

This sequence joins TRBV2 and TRBJ1-4, with D unresolved. Per the germline V gene, CDR1 is SNHLY and CDR2 is FYNNEI. Deletions cut 5 bases from V and 0 bases from J, with 4 bases between. The CDR3 loop spans 13 amino acids. CDR3 region: CASSQATNEKLFF. The DNA of the CDR3 is TGTGCCAGCAGTCAGGCAACTAATGAAAAACTGTTTTTT.